Listed below are T cell receptor beta chains from one sample, sequenced in a study of metastatic and nonmetastatic thyroid tumors. TCRdb re-called clones from the PCR reads using MiXCR. The sample shows 2,500 to 3,000 clones, around 37% of them seen only once. The sample consisted of tumor tissue. Receptors were obtained from a female donor with papillary thyroid cancer or a benign thyroid nodule (not recorded which). Some clones in this sample may be carry-over from other donors' samples. CDR3s include the opening cysteine and the closing phenylalanine or tryptophan.

length | V | CDR3
15 | TRBV6-1 | CASSRGDRPYNEQFF
12 | TRBV10-2 | CASSPRGYEQYF
16 | TRBV5-8 | CASSGGDTTFSYEQYF
13 | TRBV6-1 | CASSGWTGYEQYF
14 | TRBV7-9 | CASSLVSGDSEAFF
12 | TRBV6-1 | CASSLPGGFWPF
11 | TRBV6-2/TRBV6-3 | CTNPGGQPRNF
15 | TRBV2 | CASSAGTGFNYGYTF
17 | TRBV27 | CASSSLRSSSGANVLTF
13 | TRBV12-3/TRBV12-4 | CASSFGEAYEQYF
16 | TRBV20-1 | CSARDFRAGVYSPLHF